What follows are 19 T cell receptor beta chains derived from one specimen sequenced in a study of T-cell reconstitution after alpha-beta-depleted transplantation in children. Using unique molecular identifiers, the investigators prepared the TCRbeta library. MiXCR, run by TCRdb on the PCR reads, gives a single entry per CDR3 protein. This sample has 500,000 or so distinct CDR3 sequences; about 31% occur once, and the top ten carry 2% to 3%. Material: PBMCs from the stem cell graft donor, obtained from the stem cell graft. These receptors came from a human donor who donated a stem cell graft to a child with aplastic anemia.

This clonotype came up a few times. The chain links TRBV4-2 to TRBJ2-5, with a possible D match to TRBD1 (6 bases). The V end lost 4 bases, the J end lost 3 bases, and 18 bases lay between the germline ends. Germline V CDR1 and CDR2: LGHNA, YNFKEQ. This CDR3 comprises 16 residues. CDR3: CASSPGRRGGEETQYF. Here the CDR3 DNA reads TGTGCCAGCAGCCCGGGGCGGAGAGGGGGAGAAGAGACCCAGTACTTC.

This clonotype was seen only a few times. V usage is TRBV10-3 and J usage is TRBJ2-7; 7 bases agree with TRBD2. V trimming: 5 bases; J trimming: 3 bases; junction bases outside the gene matches: 22. The CDR3 spans 19 residues. Germline-derived CDR1 and CDR2 are ENHRY and SYGVKD. This CDR3 reads CAISHRDYGGYRQYYEQYV. Here the CDR3 DNA reads TGTGCCATCAGTCACCGGGACTACGGTGGTTACCGACAATACTACGAGCAGTACGTC.

This clonotype was observed a few times. CDR3 region: CSAWIGVTDTQYF. CDR3 DNA sequence: TGCAGTGCTTGGATCGGCGTCACAGATACGCAGTATTTT. The V and J genes are TRBV20-1 and TRBJ2-3; D call uncertain. The CDR3 runs 13 residues. V gave up 5 bases and J gave up 2 bases, with 11 bases separating them. CDR1 and CDR2 from the germline V gene are DFQATT and SNEGSKA (reference sequence).

Points on this clonotype: No DNA is shown, since the ends of the CDR3 on it are uncertain; the CDR3 is the one TCRdb lists. This chain uses TRBV30 with TRBJ1-1; TRBD1 is the table's D call and was not checked against the DNA. Germline V gives CDR1 GTSNPN, CDR2 SVGIG (reference sequence). The CDR3 length is 18 residues, termini included. The CDR3 protein is CAWSVGSTLGQLNTEAFF.

V gene TRBV7-6 combines with J gene TRBJ2-7; D is unresolved. Germline V CDR1 and CDR2: SGHVS, FNYEAQ. V lost 0 bases to trimming and J lost 6 bases, with 21 bases between them. The CDR3 runs 17 residues. The DNA for the CDR3 is TGTGCCAGCAGCTTAGCGGATAGGCCTAATAGAGCCGGCGAGCAGTACTTC. Amino acid sequence: CASSLADRPNRAGEQYF.

This rearrangement joins TRBV12-3 or TRBV12-4 to TRBJ1-1; no reliable D call. The CDR3 is made up of 16 amino acids. Between the trimmed V and J ends, which lost 5 bases and 6 bases, there was a span of 22 bases. CDR3 region: CASSGGPLARGAEAFF. The CDR3, as DNA: TGTGCCAGCAGTGGCGGGCCTCTCGCACGGGGAGCTGAAGCTTTCTTT.

This clonotype occurred a few times. This sequence joins TRBV6-5 and TRBJ1-6; D perhaps matches TRBD1 (5 bases). Germline V gives CDR1 MNHEY, CDR2 SVGAGI. Trimming shortened V by 4 bases and J by 9 bases, and 19 bases separated the two germline ends. The CDR3 runs to 16 residues. CDR3 DNA sequence: TGTGCCAGCAGTTGGGGTACCGGGACGAGTACTTCACCCCTCCACTTT. Amino acid sequence: CASSWGTGTSTSPLHF.

The chain employs TRBV7-2 and TRBJ2-5; 14 bases align to TRBD2. The length of the CDR3 is 15 residues. After removal of 1 base from V and 5 bases from J, the junction contained 0 bases not matched to a gene. Germline-derived CDR1 and CDR2 are SGHTA and FQGNSA. Here the CDR3 reads CASSLGLAGGETQYF. The CDR3 DNA follows: TGTGCCAGCAGCTTAGGACTAGCGGGAGGGGAGACCCAGTACTTC.

The chain recombines TRBV19 with TRBJ1-2; D is possibly TRBD1 (5 bases). Trimming shortened V by 4 bases and J by 4 bases, and 13 bases separated the two germline ends. This CDR3 is 14 amino acids long. Germline CDR1 reads LNHDA; CDR2 reads SQIVND (reference sequence). DNA of the CDR3: TGTGCCAGTAGTACTCGACAGACTACCTATGGCTACACCTTC. This encodes CASSTRQTTYGYTF. Full variable domain (rest looked up from reference TRBV19 and TRBJ1-2): DGGITQSPKYLFRKEGQNVTLSCEQNLNHDAMYWYRQDPGQGLRLIYYSQIVNDFQKGDIAEGYSVSREKKESFPLTVTSAQKNPTAFYLCASSTRQTTYGYTFGSGTRLTVV.

This chain connects TRBV7-9 to TRBJ2-1; 8 nucleotides align to TRBD2. The trim removed 5 bases at V and 7 bases at J, leaving 13 bases unmatched. The CDR3 extends over 16 amino acids. Germline loops: CDR1 SEHNR, CDR2 FQNEAQ (reference sequence). The CDR3 spells CASSPPGTRVRNEQFF. CDR3 in DNA: TGTGCCAGCAGCCCTCCCGGGACTAGAGTGAGGAATGAGCAGTTCTTC.

This clonotype was counted a few times. The V call is TRBV20-1, the J call TRBJ2-5, with D uncertain. The germline V and J ends were trimmed by 2 bases and 2 bases, with 21 bases remaining between them. The CDR3 runs to 17 residues. The germline V gene encodes CDR1 DFQATT and CDR2 SNEGSKA (reference sequence). The CDR3 here is CSARPVGGKVIQETQYF. The DNA of the CDR3 is TGCAGTGCTAGACCCGTCGGTGGAAAAGTGATACAAGAGACCCAGTACTTC.

This CDR3 reads CAWSLSYGDSYYGYTF. The CDR3 DNA reads TGTGCCTGGAGCCTATCATACGGAGACAGCTACTATGGCTACACCTTC. The chain uses TRBV30 and TRBJ1-2; possibly TRBD1 for D (5 bases). This CDR3 comprises 16 residues. V was cut by 3 bases and J by 3 bases, with 20 bases left in between. CDR1 is GTSNPN and CDR2 is SVGIG in the germline V gene (reference sequence).

This clonotype was counted between two and nine times. V and J are TRBV5-1 and TRBJ1-3; D is perhaps TRBD1 (5 bases). This CDR3 comprises 16 residues. Germline V gives CDR1 SGHRS, CDR2 YFSETQ. V shed 3 bases and J shed 0 bases, with 13 bases lying between them. For the CDR3, the DNA is TGCGCCAGCAGCTACTCGGACACCATCTCTGGAAACACCATATATTTT. Translated: CASSYSDTISGNTIYF.

This clonotype was recorded a few times. The chain employs TRBV6-1 and TRBJ2-7, with 14 bases lining up with TRBD2. Germline-derived CDR1 and CDR2 are MNHNS and SASEGT. The CDR3 has 15 residues. Losses at the gene ends were 5 bases for V and 7 bases for J; bases not matched to a gene: 7. The CDR3 bases are TGTGCCAGCAGTAAGGGACTAGCGGGAGAGAGAGAGCAGTACGTC. Translating gives CASSKGLAGEREQYV.

V usage is TRBV20-1 and J usage is TRBJ2-3, with unresolved D. The germline V gene has CDR1 DFQATT and CDR2 SNEGSKA (reference sequence). The CDR3 is 12 residues long. V was trimmed by 3 bases and J by 6 bases, leaving 10 bases between them. The chain's CDR3 is CSARAGRDTQYF. CDR3 bases: TGCAGTGCTAGGGCCGGTCGGGATACGCAGTATTTT.

This rearrangement joins TRBV28 to TRBJ2-7; D is undetermined. The CDR3 loop spans 13 amino acids. The germline V gene encodes CDR1 MDHEN and CDR2 SYDVKM. The germline V and J ends were trimmed by 4 bases and 1 base, with 8 bases remaining between them. This CDR3 is CASSSGHSYEQYF. The CDR3 DNA follows: TGTGCCAGCAGTTCCGGGCATTCCTACGAGCAGTACTTC.

This clonotype was detected only once. The rearrangement joins TRBV7-2 to TRBJ2-3; TRBD2 agrees at 7 bases. The CDR3 consists of 17 residues. V dropped 2 bases and J dropped 6; count of bases not matched to a gene: 14. Germline CDR1 SGHTA, CDR2 FQGNSA. The CDR3 loop is CASSLMITSAGQDTQYF. CDR3 nucleotides: TGTGCCAGCAGCTTAATGATCACTAGCGCCGGCCAGGATACGCAGTATTTT.

V and J are TRBV4-2 and TRBJ2-7; TRBD2 is a possible D gene (5 bases). This CDR3 has 15 amino acids. CDR1 and CDR2 (germline): LGHNA, YNFKEQ. The V end was cut by 0 bases, the J end by 3 bases, with 12 bases between. CDR3 sequence reads: CASSQDILAIYEQYF. The DNA of the CDR3 is TGTGCCAGCAGCCAAGATATCCTAGCTATCTACGAGCAGTACTTC.

The chain recombines TRBV7-9 with TRBJ1-2, with D uncertain. The CDR3 spans 13 residues. The ends were cut back, 3 bases at V and 3 bases at J, with 8 bases in the middle. Germline CDR1 reads SEHNR; CDR2 reads FQNEAQ (reference sequence). The CDR3 reads CASSFGEYYGYTF. The CDR3 DNA is TGTGCCAGCAGCTTCGGTGAATACTATGGCTACACCTTC.